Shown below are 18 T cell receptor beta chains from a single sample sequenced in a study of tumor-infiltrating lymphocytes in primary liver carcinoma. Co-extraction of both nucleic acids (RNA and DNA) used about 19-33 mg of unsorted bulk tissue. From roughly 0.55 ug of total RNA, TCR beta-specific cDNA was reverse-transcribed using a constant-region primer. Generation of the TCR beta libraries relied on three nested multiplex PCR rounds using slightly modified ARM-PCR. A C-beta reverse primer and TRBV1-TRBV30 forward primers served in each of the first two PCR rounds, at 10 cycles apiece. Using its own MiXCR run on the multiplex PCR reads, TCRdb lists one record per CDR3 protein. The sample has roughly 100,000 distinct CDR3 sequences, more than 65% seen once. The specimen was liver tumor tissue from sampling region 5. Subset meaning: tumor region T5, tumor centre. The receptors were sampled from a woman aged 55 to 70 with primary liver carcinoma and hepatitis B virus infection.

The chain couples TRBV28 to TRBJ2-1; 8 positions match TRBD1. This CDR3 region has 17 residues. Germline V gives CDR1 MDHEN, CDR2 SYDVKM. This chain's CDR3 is CVNPPAGTGEGYNEQFF. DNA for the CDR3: TGTGTCAACCCACCCGCCGGGACAGGCGAGGGGTACAATGAGCAGTTCTTC. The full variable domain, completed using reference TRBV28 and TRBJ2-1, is DVKVTQSSRYLVKRTGEKVFLECVQDMDHENMFWYRQDPGLGLRLIYFSYDVKMKEKGDIPEGYSVSREKKERFSLILESASTNQTSMYLCVNPPAGTGEGYNEQFFGPGTRLTVL.

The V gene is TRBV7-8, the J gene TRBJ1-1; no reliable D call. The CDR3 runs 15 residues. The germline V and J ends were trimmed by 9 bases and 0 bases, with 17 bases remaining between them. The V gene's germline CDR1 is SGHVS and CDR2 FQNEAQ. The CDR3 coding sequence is TGTGCCAGGAGTTCAACTGAACTTCTGAACACTGAAGCTTTCTTT. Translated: CARSSTELLNTEAFF. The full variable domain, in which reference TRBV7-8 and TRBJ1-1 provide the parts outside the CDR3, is GAGVSQSPRYKVAKRGQDVALRCDPISGHVSLFWYQQALGQGPEFLTYFQNEAQLDKSGLPSDRFFAERPEGSVSTLKIQRTQQEDSAVYLCARSSTELLNTEAFFGQGTRLTVV.

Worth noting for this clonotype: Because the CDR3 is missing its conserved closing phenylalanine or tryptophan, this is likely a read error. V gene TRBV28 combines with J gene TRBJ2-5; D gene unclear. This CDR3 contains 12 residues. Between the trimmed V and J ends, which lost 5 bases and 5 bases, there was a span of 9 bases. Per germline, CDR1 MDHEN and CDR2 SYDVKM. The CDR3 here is CASSAITETQYL. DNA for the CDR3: TGTGCCAGCAGTGCCATAACCGAGACCCAGTACCTC.

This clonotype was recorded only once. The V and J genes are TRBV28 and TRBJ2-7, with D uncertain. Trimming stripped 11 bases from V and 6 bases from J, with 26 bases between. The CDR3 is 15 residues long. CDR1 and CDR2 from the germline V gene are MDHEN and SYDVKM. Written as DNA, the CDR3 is TGTGCCGTCTCCGGTACTCGCCGTAGGGCCTGCGAGCAGTACTTC. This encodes CAVSGTRRRACEQYF.

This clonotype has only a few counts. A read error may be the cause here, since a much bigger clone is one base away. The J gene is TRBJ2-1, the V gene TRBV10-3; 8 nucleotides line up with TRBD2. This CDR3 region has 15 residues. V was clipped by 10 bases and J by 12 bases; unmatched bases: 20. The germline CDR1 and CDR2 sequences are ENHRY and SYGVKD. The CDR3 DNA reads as TGTGCCAGCGACGAACCGGGACTAGTGGGAGGGAGGCAGTTCTTC. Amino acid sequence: CASDEPGLVGGRQFF.

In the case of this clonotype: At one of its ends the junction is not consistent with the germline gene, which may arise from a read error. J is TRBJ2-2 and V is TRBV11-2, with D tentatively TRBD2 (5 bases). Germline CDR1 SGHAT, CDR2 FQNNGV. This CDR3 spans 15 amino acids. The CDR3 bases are TGTGCCAGCAGCCTTACTAGAGCGAGCACCGAGGAGCTGTCTTTT. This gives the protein CASSLTRASTEELSF.

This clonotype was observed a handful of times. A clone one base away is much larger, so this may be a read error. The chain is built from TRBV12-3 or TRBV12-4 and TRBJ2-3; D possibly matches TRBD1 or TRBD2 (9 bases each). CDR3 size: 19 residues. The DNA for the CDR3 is TGTGGCAGCAGTCGGGGGACAGGGATTGCGGGAGGGCCGACAGATACGCAGTATTTT. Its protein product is CGSSRGTGIAGGPTDTQYF.

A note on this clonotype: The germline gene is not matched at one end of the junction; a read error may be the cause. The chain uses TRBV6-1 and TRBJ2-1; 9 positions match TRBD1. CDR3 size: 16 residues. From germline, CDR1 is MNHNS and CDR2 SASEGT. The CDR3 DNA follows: TGTGTCAGCAGGGGACAGGGACACGACTCTCACAATGAGCAGTTCTTC. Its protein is CVSRGQGHDSHNEQFF.

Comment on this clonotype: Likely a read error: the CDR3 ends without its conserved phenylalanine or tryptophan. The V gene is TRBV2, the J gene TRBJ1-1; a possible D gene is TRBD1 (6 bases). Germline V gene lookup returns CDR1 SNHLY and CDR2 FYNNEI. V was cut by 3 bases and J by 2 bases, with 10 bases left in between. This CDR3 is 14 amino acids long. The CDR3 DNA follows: TGTGCCAGCAGTGAGGGGACATACAACACTGAAGCTTTCTAT. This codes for CASSEGTYNTEAFY.

CDR3 sequence: CASSRDPGQGARGYTF. The CDR3 nucleotides read TGTGCCAGCAGCCGCGATCCCGGGCAGGGGGCGCGTGGCTACACCTTC. This chain uses TRBV4-2 with TRBJ1-2, with TRBD1 matching 8 bases. The CDR3 is made up of 16 amino acids. The V gene's germline CDR1 is LGHNA and CDR2 YNFKEQ. The V and J ends lost 4 bases and 7 bases, in that order; junction bases with no gene match: 14.

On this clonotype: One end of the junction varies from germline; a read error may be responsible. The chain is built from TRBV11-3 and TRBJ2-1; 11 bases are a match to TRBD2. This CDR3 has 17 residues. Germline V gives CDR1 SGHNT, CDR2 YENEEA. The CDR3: CARSLTPGTSGHNNQFF. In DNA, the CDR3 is TGTGCCAGGAGCTTAACTCCCGGGACTAGCGGACACAATAATCAGTTCTTC.

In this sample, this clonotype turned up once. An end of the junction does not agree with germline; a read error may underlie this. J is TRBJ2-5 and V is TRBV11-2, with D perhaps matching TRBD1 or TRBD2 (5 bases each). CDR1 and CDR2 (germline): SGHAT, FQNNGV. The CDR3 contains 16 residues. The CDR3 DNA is TGTGCCAGCAGCTGGGGACCGCAAACGTGGGAAGAGACACAGTACTTC. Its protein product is CASSWGPQTWEETQYF.

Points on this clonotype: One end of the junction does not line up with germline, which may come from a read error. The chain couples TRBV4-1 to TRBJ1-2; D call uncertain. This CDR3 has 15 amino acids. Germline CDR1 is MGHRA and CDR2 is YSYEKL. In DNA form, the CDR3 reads TGCGCCAGCAGCCAACCCGCTCGGTCCACTGATGGCTACACTTTC. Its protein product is CASSQPARSTDGYTF.

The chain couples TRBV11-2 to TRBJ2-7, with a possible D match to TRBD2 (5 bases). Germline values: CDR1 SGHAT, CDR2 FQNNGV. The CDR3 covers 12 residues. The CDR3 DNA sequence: TGTACAAGCGGTGGAGTCCTTTACGAGCAGTACTTC. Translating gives CTSGGVLYEQYF. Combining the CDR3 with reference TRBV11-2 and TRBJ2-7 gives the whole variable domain EAGVAQSPRYKIIEKRQSVAFWCNPISGHATLYWYQQILGQGPKLLIQFQNNGVVDDSQLPKDRFSAERLKGVDSTLKIQPAKLEDSAVYLCTSGGVLYEQYFGPGTRLTVT.

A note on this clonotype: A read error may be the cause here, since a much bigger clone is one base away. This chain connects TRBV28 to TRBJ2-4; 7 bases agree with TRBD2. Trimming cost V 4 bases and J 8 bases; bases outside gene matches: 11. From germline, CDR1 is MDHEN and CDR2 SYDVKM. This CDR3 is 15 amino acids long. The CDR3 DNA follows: TGTGCCAGCAGTTCTTATAGGGAGGGCCCGGACATTCAGTACTTC. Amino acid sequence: CASSSYREGPDIQYF.

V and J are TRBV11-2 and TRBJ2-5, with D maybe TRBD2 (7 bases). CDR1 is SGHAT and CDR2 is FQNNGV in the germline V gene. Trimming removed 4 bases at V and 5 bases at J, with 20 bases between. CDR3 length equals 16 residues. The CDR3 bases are TGTGCCAGCAGCTGGACAGAAGGGGAGGGGGGGGAGACCCAGTACTTC. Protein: CASSWTEGEGGETQYF.

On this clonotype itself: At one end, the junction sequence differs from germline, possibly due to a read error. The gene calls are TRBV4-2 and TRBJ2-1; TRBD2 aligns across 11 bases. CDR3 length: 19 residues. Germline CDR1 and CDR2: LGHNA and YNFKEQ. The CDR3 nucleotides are TGTGCCAGCAGCCCCGCGGTGATACTAGCGGGAGTTATAGACAATGAGCAGTCCTTC. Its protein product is CASSPAVILAGVIDNEQSF.

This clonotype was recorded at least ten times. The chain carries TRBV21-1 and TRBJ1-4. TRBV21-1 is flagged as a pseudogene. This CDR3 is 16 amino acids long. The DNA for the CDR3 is TGTGCCAGCAGCAGTGGTGCTGGGCTTGGAAATGAAAAACTGTTTTTT. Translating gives CASSSGAGLGNEKLFF.